Each of the 21 T cell receptor beta chains below was sequenced from the same sample in a study of blood T cells in healthy people across ages. Primers used in a second PCR of roughly 6 to 11 cycles were a sample-barcoded 5' primer and a J-beta primer mix. Each CDR3 protein gets one entry after TCRdb re-called the 5' RACE reads with MiXCR. Here the sample spans about 900,000 distinct CDR3 sequences, about 44% being singletons. Sequencing was done on a sample of blood. These receptors were collected from a man aged 25-45 years in good health.

This clonotype was observed a handful of times. J is TRBJ2-3 and V is TRBV18; D is possibly TRBD2 (5 bases). Trimming removed 2 bases at V and 7 bases at J, with 13 bases between. The CDR3 runs to 14 residues. CDR1 and CDR2 (germline): KGHSH, LQKENI. The CDR3 DNA sequence: TGTGCCAGCTCACCAGAGGGCGGTTCGTATACGCAGTATTTT. It specifies CASSPEGGSYTQYF.

CDR3 sequence (DNA): TGTGCCAGCAGTTTATGGGGGGGGCTCAGATCCTATAATTCACCCCTCCACTTT. Its protein product is CASSLWGGLRSYNSPLHF. The chain links TRBV27 to TRBJ1-6, with D possibly TRBD1 on 6 matching bases. V was pared by 1 base and J by 1 base, with 14 bases between. The germline CDR1 and CDR2 sequences are MNHEY and SMNVEV (reference sequence). The CDR3 has 18 residues.

The chain has TRBV6-1 and TRBJ2-1; D may be TRBD2 (6 bases). CDR3 size: 15 residues. Germline-derived CDR1 and CDR2 are MNHNS and SASEGT. Trimming took off 4 bases at V and 0 bases at J, with 10 bases between the two ends. The CDR3: CASSGGLHSYNEQFF. CDR3 in DNA: TGTGCCAGCAGTGGGGGACTCCACTCCTACAATGAGCAGTTCTTC.

In this sample, this clonotype turned up once. The V and J genes are TRBV7-3 and TRBJ2-1; no clear D. The CDR3 spans 11 residues. V lost 4 bases and J 10 bases, leaving 8 bases between the germline ends. Germline V gene lookup returns CDR1 SGHTA and CDR2 FQGTGA. The CDR3 loop is CASSSDVEQFF. As DNA, the CDR3 is TGTGCCAGCAGCTCGGATGTGGAGCAGTTCTTC.

The chain is built from TRBV10-3 and TRBJ1-2, with 9 nucleotides matching TRBD1. There are 16 residues in the CDR3. V lost 6 bases, J lost 4 bases, and 12 bases stayed unmatched. Per germline, CDR1 ENHRY and CDR2 SYGVKD. The DNA for the CDR3 is TGTGCCATCAGGAGGTCTCGGACAGGGGCGACCTATGGCTACACCTTC. Translated, it gives CAIRRSRTGATYGYTF.

This clonotype has ten or more counts. The chain joins TRBV7-2 to TRBJ1-1, with D maybe TRBD1 (6 bases). The CDR3 length is 15 residues. Germline V gene lookup returns CDR1 SGHTA and CDR2 FQGNSA. V lost 4 bases and J 4 bases, leaving 16 bases between the germline ends. Here the CDR3 DNA reads TGTGCCAGCAGCTCCTCTTGGGGGGGCGGCACTGAAGCTTTCTTT. Translating gives CASSSSWGGGTEAFF.

The CDR3 spells CASSLAPALSDEQYF. CDR3 bases: TGTGCCAGCAGCTTAGCGCCGGCCCTTTCCGACGAGCAGTACTTC. The chain couples TRBV7-6 to TRBJ2-5; no clear D gene. Matching the DNA end better, TRBJ2-7 makes the J call doubtful. The CDR3 is made up of 15 amino acids. Germline CDR1 and CDR2: SGHVS and FNYEAQ.

In DNA form, the CDR3 reads TGTGCCAGCAGTTCGGTGACAGGCAGGAACACTGAAGCTTTCTTT. It yields the protein CASSSVTGRNTEAFF. The rearrangement uses TRBV28 and TRBJ1-1; the D gene is possibly TRBD1 (6 bases). Germline CDR1 and CDR2: MDHEN and SYDVKM. Trimming cost V 4 bases and J 1 base, with 13 bases left between them. This CDR3 comprises 15 residues.

The chain couples TRBV4-2 to TRBJ1-6, with 7 bases matching TRBD1. CDR1 and CDR2 from the germline V gene are LGHNA and YNFKEQ. Trimming cost V 0 bases and J 7 bases; bases outside gene matches: 3. This CDR3 contains 15 residues. Here the CDR3 DNA reads TGTGCCAGCAGCCAAGATCCCAGGGGGAATTCACCCCTCCACTTT. Amino acids: CASSQDPRGNSPLHF.

This sequence joins TRBV3-1 and TRBJ1-6, with D perhaps matching TRBD1 (6 bases). CDR1 LGHDT and CDR2 YNNKEL come from the germline V gene (reference sequence). The CDR3 loop spans 16 amino acids. Trimming took off 3 bases at V and 9 bases at J, with 18 bases between the two ends. In nucleotides, the CDR3 is TGTGCCAGCAGCCACCTACAGGGTATGGGGATTTCACCCCTCCACTTT. Translated, it gives CASSHLQGMGISPLHF.

This clonotype was counted only a few times. This sequence joins TRBV27 and TRBJ2-7, with 11 bases matching TRBD2. CDR1 is MNHEY and CDR2 is SMNVEV in the germline V gene (reference sequence). V lost 2 bases and J lost 5; bases outside the gene matches: 5. This CDR3 is 15 amino acids long. The CDR3 here is CASSLTLAGAHEQYF. The DNA of the CDR3 is TGTGCCAGCAGTTTAACACTAGCGGGGGCCCACGAGCAGTACTTC.

The V call is TRBV28, the J call TRBJ2-5; D not resolved. The DNA matches TRBJ2-7 better at its end, which makes the J call doubtful. There are 13 residues in the CDR3. The germline V gene has CDR1 MDHEN and CDR2 SYDVKM. CDR3 protein: CASIGPGPSEQYF. The CDR3, as DNA: TGTGCCAGTATAGGTCCAGGACCCTCCGAGCAGTACTTC.

The gene calls are TRBV6-1 and TRBJ2-1; the D gene is possibly TRBD2 (5 bases). Germline assignment: CDR1 MNHNS and CDR2 SASEGT. V was cut by 2 bases and J by 7 bases, with 18 bases left in between. This CDR3 region has 16 residues. The DNA for the CDR3 is TGTGCCAGCAGTGAAATAAGCGGACTCTTCGCAAATGAGCAGTTCTTC. Protein product: CASSEISGLFANEQFF.

The V call is TRBV5-1, the J call TRBJ2-5, with D unclear. CDR3 size: 13 residues. Between the trimmed V and J ends, which lost 8 bases and 4 bases, there was a span of 15 bases. Germline CDR1 reads SGHRS; CDR2 reads YFSETQ. CDR3 in amino acids: CASAWSASETQYF. The CDR3, as DNA: TGCGCCAGTGCGTGGTCTGCCTCAGAGACCCAGTACTTC.

The CDR3 DNA is TGTGCCAGCAGTTTAGGGCAGAGCTTTTCAGGGGAGACCCAGTACTTC. Translating gives CASSLGQSFSGETQYF. The chain is built from TRBV27 and TRBJ2-5; D perhaps matches TRBD1 (5 bases). Trimming took 2 bases from V and 5 from J, leaving 18 bases between them. This CDR3 has 16 residues. The germline CDR1 and CDR2 sequences are MNHEY and SMNVEV (reference sequence).

This sequence joins TRBV6-5 and TRBJ2-7; no clear D. V was trimmed by 2 bases and J by 5 bases, leaving 10 bases between them. Germline V gene data show CDR1 as MNHEY and CDR2 as SVGAGI. The CDR3 sequence is 13 residues long. The chain's CDR3 is CASSYVGSHEQYF. CDR3 DNA: TGTGCCAGCAGTTACGTGGGGTCCCACGAGCAGTACTTC.

The chain uses TRBV4-2 and TRBJ1-2; D not certain. The V gene lost 0 bases and the J gene lost 4 bases, with 15 bases spanning the gap. The CDR3 runs 16 residues. Germline V CDR1 and CDR2: LGHNA, YNFKEQ. As DNA, the CDR3 is TGTGCCAGCAGCCAAGATTTAACAGTCCCAGTCTATGGCTACACCTTC. As protein: CASSQDLTVPVYGYTF.

The V gene is TRBV2, the J gene TRBJ1-1; D possibly corresponds to TRBD1 (6 bases). Germline V gene data show CDR1 as SNHLY and CDR2 as FYNNEI. The CDR3 is 14 residues long. The germline V and J ends were trimmed by 7 bases and 2 bases, with 14 bases remaining between them. Here the CDR3 DNA reads TGTGCCAGCACCAGGGGCAGTACAAACACTGAAGCTTTCTTT. This gives the protein CASTRGSTNTEAFF.

This CDR3 reads CASTDLQGSQETQYF. CDR3 in DNA: TGTGCCAGCACCGACTTACAGGGTAGTCAAGAGACCCAGTACTTC. V gene TRBV6-2 or TRBV6-3 combines with J gene TRBJ2-5; tentatively, D is TRBD1 (6 bases). Trimming removed 7 bases from V and 2 bases from J, with 17 bases in between. Germline V gene data show CDR1 as MNHEY and CDR2 as SVGEGT. The CDR3 runs to 15 residues.

The V and J genes are TRBV11-1 and TRBJ2-3; weak D call: TRBD2 (5 bases). Trimming took off 5 bases at V and 1 base at J, with 13 bases between the two ends. Germline V gene sequence: CDR1 SGHAT, CDR2 FQDESV (reference sequence). The CDR3 spans 15 residues. The CDR3 loop is CASSPRGPGTDTQYF. The DNA of the CDR3 is TGTGCCAGCAGCCCCCGAGGGCCCGGCACAGATACGCAGTATTTT. Full variable domain (rest looked up from reference TRBV11-1 and TRBJ2-3): EAEVAQSPRYKITEKSQAVAFWCDPISGHATLYWYRQILGQGPELLVQFQDESVVDDSQLPKDRFSAERLKGVDSTLKIQPAELGDSAMYLCASSPRGPGTDTQYFGPGTRLTVL.

The rearrangement joins TRBV27 to TRBJ1-2, with D perhaps TRBD1 (5 bases). The CDR3 runs to 13 residues. The ends were cut back, 5 bases at V and 1 base at J, with 8 bases in the middle. CDR1 is MNHEY, CDR2 SMNVEV, per germline (reference sequence). CDR3 protein: CASSPGDNYGYTF. The CDR3 DNA follows: TGTGCCAGCAGTCCGGGGGATAACTATGGCTACACCTTC.